This TCR beta chain originates from a study of T cells after yellow fever vaccination (dated by TCRdb to the late 2010s). In terms of the full investigation: Libraries from fractions with low cell numbers were prepared with the SMART-Seq v4 Ultra Low Input RNA kit. Bulk TCR alpha and beta repertoires were sequenced longitudinally to track T-cell clones before and after primary and booster YFV17D yellow fever vaccination. Two healthy male donors, one aged 18 to 29 and one aged 30 to 40 years, made up the cohort. Blood samples were taken at several timepoints before and after primary and secondary immunization, and bulk PBMC replicates and cell subsets were isolated.

What the authors observed across the whole study: Because the study included only a couple of donors, the extent to which the findings can be generalized is limited. Most clones expanded after primary vaccination (about 95% of CD4 and over 80% of CD8) were re-detected after the booster, suggesting that broad memory maintenance occurred. Computational filtering was needed because FACS-sorted repertoires could contain abundant contaminating clonotypes from the bulk population. The secondary T-cell response was weaker than the primary response but faster, peaking on day 5 instead of day 15. A small share of clonotypes was detected in both CD4 and CD8 compartments, with the overlap likely arising from convergent recombination.

The CDR3 sequence holds 13 residues, the cysteine and phenylalanine included. The only DNA kept is the CDR3, 39 bases in frame from the first base. The treatment or condition label of this sample denotes: live attenuated yellow fever vaccine strain. At each blood-draw timepoint, two biological replicates of bulk PBMCs were collected. PBMCs were isolated from peripheral blood using a standard Ficoll-Paque protocol. TriZol was used to extract RNA from bulk PBMCs, CD4 and CD8 fractions, and dextramer-positive and dextramer-negative fractions. Synthesis of TCR cDNA relied on 5'RACE template switching, a step that introduced a universal primer site along with unique molecular identifiers. Priming for cDNA synthesis came from both the TCR alpha and TCR beta constant segments. Library amplification used two PCR steps, and the second PCR step added sample barcodes and sequencing adapters. Sequencing of libraries was performed on Illumina HiSeq 2500 (2x100 bp) or NovaSeq (2x150 bp). In the original analysis: MIGEC was used to demultiplex reads and collapse the reads into UMI consensus sequences, and MiXCR was used for V(D)J alignment. Vaccine-responding clonotypes were defined with edgeR using replicate PBMC samples, requiring FDR below 0.01 and a log2 fold change above 5 up to day 15. Each bulk clonotype was labeled CD4 or CD8 based on which sequenced repertoire, CD4 or CD8, contained the clonotype at higher abundance. TCRdb's own reprocessing of the public reads used fastp at Q25 and MiXCR and kept productive beta chains. When rows share a CDR3 protein, they turn into one entry using the most common DNA and genes. These V and J calls originate from TCRdb's pipeline instead of the authors' own analysis. The sample data list roughly 310,000 distinct CDR3 sequences, and over 8% of these were observed just once. The top ten constitute roughly 18% of the sample.

This clonotype was counted between two and nine times. What antigen it recognizes has not been identified. No much larger clone is present one base from it, and per-base qualities are unavailable. The chain couples TRBV1 to TRBJ2-7. TRBV1 corresponds to a pseudogene. The specimen was PBMCs, collected on the day of the first yellow fever vaccination. The TCR comes from a man younger than 35 who received the YFV17D yellow fever vaccine. DNA sequence: TGCACCAGCAGCCAACCTATGTCCTACGAGCAGTACTTC. This translates into CTSSQPMSYEQYF.